The rows below give T cell receptor beta chains drawn from one sample of a study of blood T cells in healthy people across ages. TCRdb itself ran the 5' RACE reads through MiXCR, one entry per CDR3 protein. The sample lists about 1 million distinct CDR3 sequences, under 45% occurring once. Sequenced sample: blood. Receptor source: a woman aged 60 to 75 in good health. Each CDR3 is given with its conserved first and last residue. The order of the fields is V gene, J gene, D gene, clone size, CDR3 protein, CDR3 DNA. The D gene is left open where the match is weak. Expanded clones are given a class, and other clones once, few, many or no size at all.

v_gene: TRBV5-6
j_gene: TRBJ2-1
d_gene: TRBD1
abundance: .
CDR3aa: CASGFTGGRDNEQFF
CDR3nt: TGTGCCAGTGGTTTTACAGGGGGCAGGGACAATGAGCAGTTCTTC

v_gene: TRBV20-1
j_gene: TRBJ2-7
d_gene: TRBD2
abundance: .
CDR3aa: CSASPLAGGYEQYF
CDR3nt: TGCAGTGCTAGCCCACTAGCGGGAGGGTACGAGCAGTACTTC

v_gene: TRBV20-1
j_gene: TRBJ2-7
d_gene: TRBD1
abundance: .
CDR3aa: CSAKGPVGTGGYEQYF
CDR3nt: TGCAGTGCTAAGGGACCGGTTGGGACAGGGGGCTACGAGCAGTACTTC

v_gene: TRBV4-1
j_gene: TRBJ2-5
d_gene: .
abundance: few
CDR3aa: CASSKGIQETQYF
CDR3nt: TGCGCCAGCAGCAAGGGGATTCAAGAGACCCAGTACTTC

v_gene: TRBV25-1
j_gene: TRBJ1-1
d_gene: TRBD1
abundance: .
CDR3aa: CASRITRGQVTEAFF
CDR3nt: TGTGCCAGCAGGATCACCAGGGGGCAAGTGACTGAAGCTTTCTTT

v_gene: TRBV7-6
j_gene: TRBJ1-1
d_gene: .
abundance: once
CDR3aa: CASSLRSGADTEAFF
CDR3nt: TGTGCCAGCAGCTTAAGGTCGGGGGCGGACACTGAAGCTTTCTTT

v_gene: TRBV18
j_gene: TRBJ2-3
d_gene: .
abundance: .
CDR3aa: CASSQRQTDTQYF
CDR3nt: TGTGCCAGCTCACAACGACAGACAGATACGCAGTATTTT

v_gene: TRBV7-2
j_gene: TRBJ2-3
d_gene: TRBD2
abundance: few
CDR3aa: CASSLWREEHTQYF
CDR3nt: TGTGCCAGCAGCTTATGGCGGGAGGAGCATACGCAGTATTTT

v_gene: TRBV7-9
j_gene: TRBJ1-2
d_gene: .
abundance: few
CDR3aa: CASSLGAADYGYTF
CDR3nt: TGTGCCAGCAGCTTAGGGGCGGCAGATTATGGCTACACCTTC

v_gene: TRBV7-8
j_gene: TRBJ2-7
d_gene: TRBD2
abundance: once
CDR3aa: CACSWSGTSGYEQYF
CDR3nt: TGTGCCTGCAGCTGGTCCGGGACTAGCGGCTACGAGCAGTACTTC

v_gene: TRBV27
j_gene: TRBJ2-7
d_gene: .
abundance: few
CDR3aa: CASSFLGPTVIYEQYF
CDR3nt: TGTGCCAGCAGTTTTTTAGGGCCCACGGTGATATACGAGCAGTACTTC

v_gene: TRBV21-1
j_gene: TRBJ1-2
d_gene: .
abundance: .
CDR3aa: CASSKRAGYGYTF
CDR3nt: TGTGCCAGCAGCAAAAGGGCGGGCTATGGCTACACCTTC

v_gene: TRBV11-1
j_gene: TRBJ2-3
d_gene: .
abundance: few
CDR3aa: CASSLGEGTDTQYF
CDR3nt: TGTGCCAGCAGCTTAGGAGAGGGGACAGATACGCAGTATTTT

v_gene: TRBV4-1
j_gene: TRBJ2-7
d_gene: .
abundance: .
CDR3aa: CASSPFRKNFYEQYF
CDR3nt: TGCGCCAGCAGCCCGTTCCGCAAAAACTTCTACGAGCAGTACTTC

v_gene: TRBV2
j_gene: TRBJ2-1
d_gene: .
abundance: few
CDR3aa: CASSRDLLVVQEQFF
CDR3nt: TGTGCCAGCAGTAGGGACCTGCTGGTGGTCCAGGAGCAGTTCTTC

v_gene: TRBV6-2/TRBV6-3
j_gene: TRBJ1-4
d_gene: .
abundance: .
CDR3aa: CASSLPQGREKLFF
CDR3nt: TGTGCCAGCAGTCTTCCACAGGGCCGAGAAAAACTGTTTTTT

v_gene: TRBV5-1
j_gene: TRBJ2-7
d_gene: .
abundance: .
CDR3aa: CASSLDSGSVEQYF
CDR3nt: TGCGCCAGCAGCTTGGACTCGGGATCTGTCGAGCAGTACTTC

v_gene: TRBV12-3/TRBV12-4
j_gene: TRBJ1-2
d_gene: .
abundance: .
CDR3aa: CASRDNHYGYTF
CDR3nt: TGTGCCAGCAGGGACAATCACTATGGCTACACCTTC

v_gene: TRBV20-1
j_gene: TRBJ2-1
d_gene: .
abundance: .
CDR3aa: CSARDEGQNRNEQFF
CDR3nt: TGCAGTGCTAGAGATGAAGGACAGAACCGGAATGAGCAGTTCTTC

v_gene: TRBV20-1
j_gene: TRBJ2-1
d_gene: TRBD2
abundance: few
CDR3aa: CSAPQSPSGLSYNEQFF
CDR3nt: TGCAGTGCTCCTCAAAGCCCTAGCGGGCTCTCCTACAATGAGCAGTTCTTC

v_gene: TRBV27
j_gene: TRBJ2-1
d_gene: TRBD2
abundance: .
CDR3aa: CASSLLVTGGSSYNEQFF
CDR3nt: TGTGCCAGCAGTTTATTAGTTACCGGCGGGAGCTCCTACAATGAGCAGTTCTTC

v_gene: TRBV3-1
j_gene: TRBJ2-7
d_gene: TRBD1
abundance: once
CDR3aa: CASSLKTGGVEQYF
CDR3nt: TGTGCCAGCAGCCTAAAGACAGGGGGCGTCGAGCAGTACTTC

v_gene: TRBV6-5
j_gene: TRBJ2-5
d_gene: .
abundance: .
CDR3aa: CASSSGQDQETQYF
CDR3nt: TGTGCCAGCAGTTCTGGGCAGGACCAAGAGACCCAGTACTTC

v_gene: TRBV29-1
j_gene: TRBJ2-5
d_gene: .
abundance: .
CDR3aa: CSVVKVETQYF
CDR3nt: TGCAGCGTTGTCAAGGTAGAGACCCAGTACTTC

v_gene: TRBV20-1
j_gene: TRBJ2-7
d_gene: .
abundance: .
CDR3aa: CSASSPMDWKIGLNYEQYF
CDR3nt: TGCAGTGCTAGCTCACCCATGGATTGGAAGATTGGGCTAAACTACGAGCAGTACTTC

v_gene: TRBV2
j_gene: TRBJ2-4
d_gene: .
abundance: few
CDR3aa: CASSADTIAKNIQYF
CDR3nt: TGTGCCAGCAGTGCGGACACCATAGCCAAAAACATTCAGTACTTC

v_gene: TRBV6-5
j_gene: TRBJ1-4
d_gene: .
abundance: .
CDR3aa: CASSPTGAMASEKLFF
CDR3nt: TGTGCCAGCAGCCCTACGGGTGCAATGGCGAGCGAAAAACTGTTTTTT

v_gene: TRBV15
j_gene: TRBJ2-3
d_gene: .
abundance: .
CDR3aa: CATSRPFSRGRMGTQYF
CDR3nt: TGTGCCACCAGCAGACCCTTCTCCAGGGGCCGCATGGGTACGCAGTATTTT

v_gene: TRBV11-1
j_gene: TRBJ2-7
d_gene: TRBD1
abundance: few
CDR3aa: CASSLAVAGGQPYEQYF
CDR3nt: TGTGCCAGCAGCTTAGCGGTGGCAGGGGGTCAGCCCTACGAGCAGTACTTC

v_gene: TRBV9
j_gene: TRBJ2-3
d_gene: .
abundance: .
CDR3aa: CASSVSPASTDTQYF
CDR3nt: TGTGCCAGCAGCGTTAGCCCAGCTAGCACAGATACGCAGTATTTT

v_gene: TRBV14
j_gene: TRBJ2-1
d_gene: TRBD2
abundance: .
CDR3aa: CASSHGLAGINNEQFF
CDR3nt: TGTGCCAGCAGCCATGGACTAGCGGGAATCAACAATGAGCAGTTCTTC

v_gene: TRBV6-2/TRBV6-3
j_gene: TRBJ1-2
d_gene: .
abundance: .
CDR3aa: CASSYRFHYGYTF
CDR3nt: TGTGCCAGCAGTTACAGGTTTCATTATGGCTACACCTTC

v_gene: TRBV27
j_gene: TRBJ2-7
d_gene: TRBD1
abundance: .
CDR3aa: CASRGSGTGNHEQYF
CDR3nt: TGTGCCAGCAGGGGATCCGGGACAGGGAACCACGAGCAGTACTTC

v_gene: TRBV20-1
j_gene: TRBJ2-7
d_gene: .
abundance: few
CDR3aa: CSARRLGAGSYEQYF
CDR3nt: TGCAGTGCTAGACGCCTCGGTGCGGGATCCTACGAGCAGTACTTC

v_gene: TRBV7-2
j_gene: TRBJ2-7
d_gene: TRBD2
abundance: .
CDR3aa: CASSPKTSGSFSYNEQYF
CDR3nt: TGTGCCAGCAGCCCTAAAACTAGCGGGAGCTTTTCCTACAATGAGCAGTACTTC

v_gene: TRBV4-3
j_gene: TRBJ1-2
d_gene: .
abundance: .
CDR3aa: CASSRAGEGSYGYTF
CDR3nt: TGCGCCAGCAGCCGGGCAGGGGAAGGAAGCTATGGCTACACCTTC

v_gene: TRBV20-1
j_gene: TRBJ2-1
d_gene: .
abundance: few
CDR3aa: CSAGPGLRYNEQFF
CDR3nt: TGCAGTGCAGGCCCCGGACTACGCTACAATGAGCAGTTCTTC

v_gene: TRBV6-4
j_gene: TRBJ1-2
d_gene: TRBD1
abundance: .
CDR3aa: CASSQQGRRGYTF
CDR3nt: TGTGCCAGCAGCCAACAGGGGCGTCGTGGCTACACCTTC

v_gene: TRBV12-3/TRBV12-4
j_gene: TRBJ2-1
d_gene: .
abundance: .
CDR3aa: CASSLGQGTEQFF
CDR3nt: TGTGCCAGCAGTTTAGGGCAGGGGACTGAGCAGTTCTTC

v_gene: TRBV6-5
j_gene: TRBJ2-3
d_gene: .
abundance: few
CDR3aa: CASSLTPGSTDTQYF
CDR3nt: TGTGCCAGCAGTTTAACGCCCGGGAGCACAGATACGCAGTATTTT

v_gene: TRBV5-1
j_gene: TRBJ1-4
d_gene: .
abundance: .
CDR3aa: CASSLEGTPEKLFF
CDR3nt: TGCGCCAGCAGCTTGGAAGGGACTCCTGAAAAACTGTTTTTT

v_gene: TRBV3-1
j_gene: TRBJ2-7
d_gene: TRBD2
abundance: few
CDR3aa: CASSQDTSGSGDEQYF
CDR3nt: TGTGCCAGCAGCCAAGATACCAGCGGGAGTGGTGACGAGCAGTACTTC